Detailed here is one T cell receptor (beta chain). The missing CDR3 end, 3 residues past where the read stops, is filled in from the germline J gene. V was clipped by 7 bases and J by 1 base; unmatched bases: 9. Germline assignment: CDR1 SEHNR and CDR2 FQNEAQ (reference sequence). CDR3 length: 15 residues. This specimen comes from a study of T cells in women clearing cervical HPV infection. The method was immunoSEQ multiplex PCR; TCRdb's version includes in-frame clones alone and lacks a portion of them. The table counts 30,000 to 35,000 clones; approximately 7.2% lies in the top ten. The chain links TRBV7-9 to TRBJ1-2; 7 nucleotides align to TRBD1. Sequencing was carried out using blood buffy coat. The receptor was isolated from a woman aged 18 to 75 with a cervical HPV16 infection that either progressed to CIN3+ or cleared (not recorded which). CDR3 DNA, as far as it was read: TGTGCCAGCACCAGGGGGGCCGGGGATAACTATGGC. It codes for CASTRGAGDNYG. The whole CDR3 sequence reads CASTRGAGDNYGYTF. Together with reference TRBV7-9 and TRBJ1-2, the CDR3 gives the full variable domain: DTGVSQNPRHKITKRGQNVTFRCDPISEHNRLYWYRQTLGQGPEFLTYFQNEAQLEKSRLLSDRFSAERPKGSFSTLEIQRTEQGDSAMYLCASTRGAGDNYGYTFGSGTRLTVV.